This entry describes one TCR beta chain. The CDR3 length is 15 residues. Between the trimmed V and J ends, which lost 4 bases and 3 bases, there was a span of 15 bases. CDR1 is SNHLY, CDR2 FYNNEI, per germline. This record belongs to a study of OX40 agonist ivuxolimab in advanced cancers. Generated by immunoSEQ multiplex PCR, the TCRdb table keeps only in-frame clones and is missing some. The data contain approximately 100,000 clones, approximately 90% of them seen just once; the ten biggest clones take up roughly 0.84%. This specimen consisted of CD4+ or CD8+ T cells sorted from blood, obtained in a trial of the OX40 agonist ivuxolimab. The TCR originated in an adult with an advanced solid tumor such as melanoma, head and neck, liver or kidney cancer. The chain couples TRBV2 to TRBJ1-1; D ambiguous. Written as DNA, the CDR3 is TGTGCCAGCAGTGGGTCCCCGACGGTTGACACTGAAGCTTTCTTT. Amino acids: CASSGSPTVDTEAFF.